This record covers a single T cell receptor beta chain. What it binds is unknown. Germline V gene sequence: CDR1 MNHNY, CDR2 SVGAGI (reference sequence). The CDR3 contains 15 residues. The trim removed 2 bases at V and 4 bases at J, leaving 4 bases unmatched. The data are from a study of beta chain features in type 1 diabetes. Study outcomes and limitations: cDNA-based reads could over-represent cells with high TCR expression.

It was one heparinised blood draw, averaging around 120 mL, that each donor gave. Based on CD45RO/CCR7/CD25/CD127/CD95/CD27, CD4+ regulatory, stem cell-like memory, naive and central memory cells were sorted. Expressed TCRB transcripts were sequenced because the isolated RNA had all been reverse transcribed beforehand. Read counts averaged roughly 3.7 million for samples of naive, central memory and regulatory T cells. Assay used: immunoSEQ multiplex PCR; TCRdb lists only in-frame clones, some missing. The repertoire includes 680,000 or so clones, around 16% of them detected once, and 0.093% sits in the top ten.

The sample was naive CD4+ T cells from blood. This sequence originates from a man between 18 and 29 years old in good health. The chain carries TRBV6-6 and TRBJ1-3, with 8 bases aligning to TRBD1. The CDR3 sequence: CASSYPGTGGNTIYF. DNA of the CDR3: TGTGCCAGCAGTTACCCCGGGACAGGAGGAAACACCATATATTTT.